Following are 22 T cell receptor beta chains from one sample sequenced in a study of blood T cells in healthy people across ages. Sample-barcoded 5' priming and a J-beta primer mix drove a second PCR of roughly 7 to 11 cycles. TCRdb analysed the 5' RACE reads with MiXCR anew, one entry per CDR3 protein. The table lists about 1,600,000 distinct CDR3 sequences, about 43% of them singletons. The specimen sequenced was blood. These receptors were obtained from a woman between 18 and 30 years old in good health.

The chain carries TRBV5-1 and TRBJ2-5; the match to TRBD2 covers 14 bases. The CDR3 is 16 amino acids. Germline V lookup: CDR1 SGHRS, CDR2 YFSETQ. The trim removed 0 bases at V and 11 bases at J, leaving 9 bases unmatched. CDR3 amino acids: CASSLETSGGADEQYF. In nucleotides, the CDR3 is TGCGCCAGCAGCTTGGAGACTAGCGGGGGGGCAGATGAGCAGTACTTC.

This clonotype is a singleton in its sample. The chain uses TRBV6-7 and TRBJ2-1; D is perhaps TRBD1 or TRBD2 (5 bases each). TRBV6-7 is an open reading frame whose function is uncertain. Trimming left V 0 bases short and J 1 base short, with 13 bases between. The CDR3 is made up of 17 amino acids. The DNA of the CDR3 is TGTGCCAGCAGTTACTCGAAGCGGAGGACATCCTACAATGAGCAGTTCTTC. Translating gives CASSYSKRRTSYNEQFF.

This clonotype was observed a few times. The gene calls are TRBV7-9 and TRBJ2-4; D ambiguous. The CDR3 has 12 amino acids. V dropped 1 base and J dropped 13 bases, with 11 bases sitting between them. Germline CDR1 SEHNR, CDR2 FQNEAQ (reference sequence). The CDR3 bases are TGTGCCAGCAGCTTAGATGAGACCCCACAGTACTTC. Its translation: CASSLDETPQYF.

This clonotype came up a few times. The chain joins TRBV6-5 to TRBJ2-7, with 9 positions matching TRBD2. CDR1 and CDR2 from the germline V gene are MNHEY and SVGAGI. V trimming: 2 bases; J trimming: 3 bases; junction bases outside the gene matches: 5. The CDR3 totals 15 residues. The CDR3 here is CASSYGLSGSYEQYF. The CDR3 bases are TGTGCCAGCAGTTACGGGCTTAGCGGGAGCTACGAGCAGTACTTC.

CDR3 sequence (DNA): TGTGCCAGCAGTTTAGTTCCTGGAGGATACTCTGGAAACACCATATATTTT. Translation: CASSLVPGGYSGNTIYF. The chain recombines TRBV12-3 or TRBV12-4 with TRBJ1-3; D remains unclear. The CDR3 consists of 17 residues. V was trimmed by 1 base and J by 0 bases, leaving 13 bases between them.

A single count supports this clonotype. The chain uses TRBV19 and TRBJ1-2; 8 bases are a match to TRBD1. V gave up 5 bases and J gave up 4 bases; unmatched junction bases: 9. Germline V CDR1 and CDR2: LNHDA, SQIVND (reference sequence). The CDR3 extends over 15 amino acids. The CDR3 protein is CASSRGQGRSYGYTF. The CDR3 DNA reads TGTGCCAGTAGTCGCGGACAGGGACGATCCTATGGCTACACCTTC. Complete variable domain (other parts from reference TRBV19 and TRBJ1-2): DGGITQSPKYLFRKEGQNVTLSCEQNLNHDAMYWYRQDPGQGLRLIYYSQIVNDFQKGDIAEGYSVSREKKESFPLTVTSAQKNPTAFYLCASSRGQGRSYGYTFGSGTRLTVV.

The CDR3 DNA follows: TGTGCCAGCAGTTCTCGAACCGGGACAGCGTATGGCTACACCTTC. It specifies CASSSRTGTAYGYTF. J is TRBJ1-2 and V is TRBV12-3 or TRBV12-4, with 7 bases identical to TRBD1. The CDR3 consists of 15 residues. J gave up 5 bases and V 4 bases, and 10 bases lay outside the gene matches.

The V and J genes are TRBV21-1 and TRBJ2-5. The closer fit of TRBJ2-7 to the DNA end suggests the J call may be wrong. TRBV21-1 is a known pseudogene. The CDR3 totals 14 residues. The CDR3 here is CASSKGTSRHEQYF. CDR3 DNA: TGTGCCAGCAGCAAGGGAACGTCAAGGCACGAGCAGTACTTC.

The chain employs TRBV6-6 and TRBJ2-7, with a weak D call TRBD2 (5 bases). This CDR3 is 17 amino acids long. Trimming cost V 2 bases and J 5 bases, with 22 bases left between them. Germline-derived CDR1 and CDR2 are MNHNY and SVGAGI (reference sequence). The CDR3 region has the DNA TGTGCCAGCAGTTACGGGCCACCAAGCGGAGTATACCACGAGCAGTACTTC. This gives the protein CASSYGPPSGVYHEQYF.

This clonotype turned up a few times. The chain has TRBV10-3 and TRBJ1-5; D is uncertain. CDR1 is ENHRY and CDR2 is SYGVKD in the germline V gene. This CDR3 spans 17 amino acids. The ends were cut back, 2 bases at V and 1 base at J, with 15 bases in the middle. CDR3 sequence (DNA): TGTGCCATCAGTGAGCAAGGATCCTTCTTAAGCAATCAGCCCCAGCATTTT. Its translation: CAISEQGSFLSNQPQHF.

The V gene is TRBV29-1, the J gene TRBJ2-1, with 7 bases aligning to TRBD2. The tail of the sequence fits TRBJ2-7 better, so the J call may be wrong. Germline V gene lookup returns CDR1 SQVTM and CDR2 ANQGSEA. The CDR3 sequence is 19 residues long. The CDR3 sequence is CSGDDFRLAEGGSYNEQYF. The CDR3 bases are TGCAGCGGGGACGACTTTCGGCTAGCGGAAGGAGGGTCCTACAATGAGCAGTACTTC.

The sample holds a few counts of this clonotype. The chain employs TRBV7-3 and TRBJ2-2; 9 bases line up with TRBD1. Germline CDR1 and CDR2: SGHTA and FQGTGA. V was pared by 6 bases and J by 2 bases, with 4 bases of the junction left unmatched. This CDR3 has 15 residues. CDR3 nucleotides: TGTGCCAGCAGACGGGGACAGGGTAACACCGGGGAGCTGTTTTTT. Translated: CASRRGQGNTGELFF.

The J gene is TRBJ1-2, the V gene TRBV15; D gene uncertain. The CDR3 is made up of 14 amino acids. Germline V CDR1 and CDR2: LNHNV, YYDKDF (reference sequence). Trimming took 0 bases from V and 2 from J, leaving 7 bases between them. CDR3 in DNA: TGTGCCACCAGCAGAGAGACAAACAACTATGGCTACACCTTC. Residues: CATSRETNNYGYTF. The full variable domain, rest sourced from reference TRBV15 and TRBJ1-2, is DAMVIQNPRYQVTQFGKPVTLSCSQTLNHNVMYWYQQKSSQAPKLLFHYYDKDFNNEADTPDNFQSRRPNTSFCFLDIRSPGLGDTAMYLCATSRETNNYGYTFGSGTRLTVV.

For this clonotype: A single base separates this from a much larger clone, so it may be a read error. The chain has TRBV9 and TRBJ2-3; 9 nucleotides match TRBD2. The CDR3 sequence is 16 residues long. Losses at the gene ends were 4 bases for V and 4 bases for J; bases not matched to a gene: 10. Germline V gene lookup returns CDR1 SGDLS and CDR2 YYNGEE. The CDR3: CASSLWTSEGSDTQYF. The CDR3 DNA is TGTGCCAGCAGCCTTTGGACTAGCGAGGGGTCAGATACGCAGTATTTT.

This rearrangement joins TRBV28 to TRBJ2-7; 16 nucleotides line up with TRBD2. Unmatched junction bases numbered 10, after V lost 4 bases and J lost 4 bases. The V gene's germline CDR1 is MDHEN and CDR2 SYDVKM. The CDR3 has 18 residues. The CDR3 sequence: CASSSSPGLAGGWYEQYF. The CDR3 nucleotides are TGTGCCAGCAGTTCGTCGCCGGGACTAGCGGGGGGGTGGTACGAGCAGTACTTC.

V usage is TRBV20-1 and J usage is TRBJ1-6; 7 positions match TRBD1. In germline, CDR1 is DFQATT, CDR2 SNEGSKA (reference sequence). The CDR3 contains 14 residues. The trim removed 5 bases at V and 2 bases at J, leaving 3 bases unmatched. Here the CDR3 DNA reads TGCAGTGCTGGAGGACAGGCCTATAATTCACCCCTCCACTTT. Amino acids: CSAGGQAYNSPLHF.

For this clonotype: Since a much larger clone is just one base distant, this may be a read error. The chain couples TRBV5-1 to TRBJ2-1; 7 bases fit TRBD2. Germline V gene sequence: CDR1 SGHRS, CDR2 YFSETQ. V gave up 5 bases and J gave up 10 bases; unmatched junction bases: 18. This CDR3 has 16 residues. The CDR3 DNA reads TGCGCCAGCAGTTTATCGGGGACTATCGGGGGAGGGGAGCAGTTCTTC. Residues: CASSLSGTIGGGEQFF.

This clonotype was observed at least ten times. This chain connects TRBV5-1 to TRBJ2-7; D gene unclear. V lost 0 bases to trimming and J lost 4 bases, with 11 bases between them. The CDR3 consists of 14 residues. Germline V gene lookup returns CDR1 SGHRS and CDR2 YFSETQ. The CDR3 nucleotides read TGCGCCAGCAGCTTGGCCGGTGGGGAATACGAGCAGTACTTC. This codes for CASSLAGGEYEQYF.

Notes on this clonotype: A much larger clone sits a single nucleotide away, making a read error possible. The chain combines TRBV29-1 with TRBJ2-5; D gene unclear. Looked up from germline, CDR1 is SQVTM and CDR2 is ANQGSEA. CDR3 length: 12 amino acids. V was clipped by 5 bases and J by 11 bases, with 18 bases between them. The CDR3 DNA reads TGCAGCGTTTGGACGGATTACAATGAGCAGTACTTC. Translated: CSVWTDYNEQYF.

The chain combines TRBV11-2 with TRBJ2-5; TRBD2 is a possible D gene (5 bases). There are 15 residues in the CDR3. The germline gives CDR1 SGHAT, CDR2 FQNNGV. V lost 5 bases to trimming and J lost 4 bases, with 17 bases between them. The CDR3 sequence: CASSPDERLAETQYF. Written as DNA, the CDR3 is TGTGCCAGCAGCCCAGATGAGCGGCTGGCAGAGACCCAGTACTTC.

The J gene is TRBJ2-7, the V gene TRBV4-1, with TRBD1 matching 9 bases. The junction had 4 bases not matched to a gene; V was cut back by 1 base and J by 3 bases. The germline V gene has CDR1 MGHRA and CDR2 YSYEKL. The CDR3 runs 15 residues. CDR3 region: CASSQVWDRDYEQYF. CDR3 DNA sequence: TGCGCCAGCAGCCAAGTATGGGACAGGGACTACGAGCAGTACTTC.

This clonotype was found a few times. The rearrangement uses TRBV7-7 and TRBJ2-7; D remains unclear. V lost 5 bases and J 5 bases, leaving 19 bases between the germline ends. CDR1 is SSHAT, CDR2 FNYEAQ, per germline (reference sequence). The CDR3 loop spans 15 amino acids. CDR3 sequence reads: CASSLNADGVHEQYF. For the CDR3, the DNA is TGTGCCAGCAGCCTCAACGCCGATGGGGTGCACGAGCAGTACTTC.